One and the same sample provided the 27 T cell receptor beta chains below, sequenced in a study of Tregs in tolerant kidney transplant recipients. Generated by immunoSEQ multiplex PCR, the TCRdb table keeps only in-frame clones and is missing some. The sample contains about 81,000 clones, 91% of which appear only once. Mixed chimerism was transient after nonmyeloablative marrow transplants from related graft donors. The specimen was CD4+ T cells from blood (PBMCs), collected 24 months after the transplant. The receptors originated from a human patient who received a combined kidney and bone marrow transplant. Some of the T cells may derive from the graft donor.

The J gene is TRBJ1-1, the V gene TRBV30; D gene uncertain. This CDR3 has 13 amino acids. Germline V gives CDR1 GTSNPN, CDR2 SVGIG (reference sequence). Trimming took off 0 bases at V and 11 bases at J, with 16 bases between the two ends. CDR3 in amino acids: CAWSVGGVEVAFF. The CDR3 DNA reads as TGTGCCTGGAGTGTAGGCGGCGTGGAGGTGGCTTTCTTT.

The chain joins TRBV19 to TRBJ1-1; 10 bases align to TRBD1. Germline V gene data show CDR1 as LNHDA and CDR2 as SQIVND (reference sequence). There are 16 residues in the CDR3. The J segment lost 3 bases and the V segment lost 4 bases, leaving 8 bases of the junction unmatched. The CDR3 loop reads CASSTTGTGVHTEAFF. In nucleotides, the CDR3 is TGTGCCAGTAGTACCACCGGGACAGGGGTACACACTGAAGCTTTCTTT. Full variable domain (rest looked up from reference TRBV19 and TRBJ1-1): DGGITQSPKYLFRKEGQNVTLSCEQNLNHDAMYWYRQDPGQGLRLIYYSQIVNDFQKGDIAEGYSVSREKKESFPLTVTSAQKNPTAFYLCASSTTGTGVHTEAFFGQGTRLTVV.

This clone was seen a few times. The chain recombines TRBV14 with TRBJ2-3, with D maybe TRBD2 (5 bases). The V and J ends lost 4 bases and 4 bases respectively, with 15 bases between them. Germline CDR1 is SGHDN and CDR2 is FVKESK. The CDR3 is 15 residues long. CDR3 residues: CASSPPGGRADTQYF. The CDR3 bases are TGTGCCAGCAGCCCTCCCGGAGGCCGGGCAGATACGCAGTATTTT.

This clone came up a few times. V is TRBV2 and J is TRBJ1-4; 8 positions agree with TRBD1. This CDR3 has 14 residues. J gave up 5 bases and V 5 bases, and 4 bases lay outside the gene matches. Germline CDR1 and CDR2: SNHLY and FYNNEI. CDR3 DNA: TGTGCCAGCAGTCCCAGGACAGGGAATGAAAAACTGTTTTTT. Residues: CASSPRTGNEKLFF.

The chain carries TRBV12-5 and TRBJ1-1; TRBD1 matches at 10 bases. The trim removed 0 bases at V and 5 bases at J, leaving 6 bases unmatched. This CDR3 contains 16 residues. Germline CDR1 reads LGHNT; CDR2 reads FRNRAP. The CDR3 coding sequence is TGTGCTAGTGGTTTGGTCATAGGACAGGGGGGAACTGAAGCTTTCTTT. Amino acid sequence: CASGLVIGQGGTEAFF.

V usage is TRBV4-2 and J usage is TRBJ2-3; tentative D call: TRBD2 (5 bases). The V gene's germline CDR1 is LGHNA and CDR2 YNFKEQ. V was clipped by 0 bases and J by 7 bases, with 20 bases between them. The CDR3 has 17 amino acids. CDR3 loop: CASSQDLRVRVMNTQYF. The CDR3 DNA sequence: TGTGCCAGCAGCCAAGATCTGAGGGTCCGCGTGATGAATACGCAGTATTTT.

V gene TRBV5-6 combines with J gene TRBJ2-3; D gene uncertain. Germline lookup yields CDR1 SGHDT and CDR2 YYEEEE. The CDR3 loop spans 18 amino acids. V lost 2 bases and J 2 bases, leaving 21 bases between the germline ends. The CDR3 region has the DNA TGTGCCAGCAGCTTATCGTTTGTGTGGGCCCCAAACACAGATACGCAGTATTTT. It codes for CASSLSFVWAPNTDTQYF.

A single count supports this clone. The chain combines TRBV7-2 with TRBJ2-3, with D possibly TRBD2 on 6 matching bases. V lost 3 bases to trimming and J lost 2 bases, with 18 bases between them. In germline, CDR1 is SGHTA, CDR2 FQGNSA. The CDR3 covers 17 residues. Here the CDR3 DNA reads TGTGCCAGCAGCTTGAGGCAGGTTAGCGGAGACACAGATACGCAGTATTTT. Protein: CASSLRQVSGDTDTQYF.

This chain uses TRBV6-1 with TRBJ1-3; no firm D call. Germline V gene sequence: CDR1 MNHNS, CDR2 SASEGT. Trimming left V 6 bases short and J 7 bases short, with 13 bases between. There are 13 residues in the CDR3. The CDR3 is CASREVARNTIYF. Here the CDR3 DNA reads TGTGCCAGCAGAGAGGTTGCGAGGAACACCATATATTTT.

The chain links TRBV5-1 to TRBJ2-1, with 11 bases lining up with TRBD2. Per germline, CDR1 SGHRS and CDR2 YFSETQ. J lost 0 bases, V lost 0 bases, and 2 bases had no gene match. CDR3 length: 17 residues. DNA of the CDR3: TGCGCCAGCAGCTTGGGGCTAGCGGGAGGCTCCTACAATGAGCAGTTCTTC. Its protein product is CASSLGLAGGSYNEQFF. Filled out from reference TRBV5-1 and TRBJ2-1, the complete variable domain reads KAGVTQTPRYLIKTRGQQVTLSCSPISGHRSVSWYQQTPGQGLQFLFEYFSETQRNKGNFPGRFSGRQFSNSRSEMNVSTLELGDSALYLCASSLGLAGGSYNEQFFGPGTRLTVL.

The V call is TRBV11-3, the J call TRBJ2-1, with 10 bases aligning to TRBD2. J gave up 13 bases and V 7 bases, and 10 bases lay outside the gene matches. Looked up from germline, CDR1 is SGHNT and CDR2 is YENEEA. The CDR3 totals 13 residues. This CDR3 reads CASTIGLAELQFF. CDR3 DNA sequence: TGTGCCAGCACCATTGGACTAGCGGAGTTACAGTTCTTC.

The V call is TRBV18, the J call TRBJ2-3, with a weak D call TRBD2 (6 bases). The V and J ends lost 0 bases and 6 bases respectively, with 13 bases between them. Germline-derived CDR1 and CDR2 are KGHSH and LQKENI. The CDR3 has 15 residues. Here the CDR3 reads CASSPPLAGRDTQYF. As DNA, the CDR3 is TGTGCCAGCTCACCACCACTAGCAGGCAGGGATACGCAGTATTTT.

The chain is built from TRBV27 and TRBJ2-2; 11 bases agree with TRBD1. There are 16 residues in the CDR3. Germline loops: CDR1 MNHEY, CDR2 SMNVEV (reference sequence). Trimming at V came to 6 bases and at J to 6 bases, leaving 9 bases not matched to a gene. The CDR3 DNA follows: TGTGCCAGCAGGGCCGCTTGGACAGGGGGCCCCGGGGAGCTGTTTTTT. Protein product: CASRAAWTGGPGELFF.

V usage is TRBV15 and J usage is TRBJ1-2; D is undetermined. CDR1 LNHNV and CDR2 YYDKDF come from the germline V gene (reference sequence). CDR3 length equals 14 residues. V was pared by 1 base and J by 4 bases, with 10 bases between. CDR3 nucleotides: TGTGCCACCAGCAGAGGCGGGTTGGGCTATGGCTACACCTTC. Translated, it gives CATSRGGLGYGYTF.

This clone was picked up a small number of times. Germline and junction disagree at one end, which may indicate a read error. The CDR3 DNA follows: TGTGCCAGCAGGGGGACAGAGTATGGTTACACCTTC. Translation gives CASRGTEYGYTF. The chain recombines TRBV2 with TRBJ1-2, with 7 bases aligning to TRBD1. Germline CDR1 SNHLY, CDR2 FYNNEI. The CDR3 contains 12 residues.

The gene calls are TRBV27 and TRBJ2-1, with 10 bases identical to TRBD1. V dropped 10 bases and J dropped 5; count of bases not matched to a gene: 23. Germline CDR1 reads MNHEY; CDR2 reads SMNVEV (reference sequence). The CDR3 runs 19 residues. The CDR3 reads CATRLFLRPGTGADNEQFF. CDR3 DNA: TGTGCCACCCGTTTATTCCTACGACCCGGGACAGGGGCCGACAATGAGCAGTTCTTC.

CDR3 region: CASWAAYEQYF. For the CDR3, the DNA is TGTGCCAGCTGGGCCGCCTACGAGCAGTACTTC. V is TRBV2 and J is TRBJ2-5; no reliable D call. The J call is doubtful: the DNA matches TRBJ2-7 better. The CDR3 spans 11 residues. Germline values: CDR1 SNHLY, CDR2 FYNNEI.

This clone was seen just once. The DNA of the CDR3 is TGTGCCAGCAGCCCCGAATTTCGGACAGCCACTGAAGCTTTCTTT. Its protein is CASSPEFRTATEAFF. The rearrangement links TRBV6-5 to TRBJ1-1, with D perhaps matching TRBD1 (6 bases). CDR3 length: 15 amino acids. Germline lookup yields CDR1 MNHEY and CDR2 SVGAGI. The germline V and J ends were trimmed by 6 bases and 4 bases, with 18 bases remaining between them.

The chain recombines TRBV7-6 with TRBJ2-1, with 11 nucleotides matching TRBD1. The junction had 7 bases not matched to a gene; V was cut back by 4 bases and J by 5 bases. Looked up from germline, CDR1 is SGHVS and CDR2 is FNYEAQ. The CDR3 has 16 residues. CDR3: CASSYRTGGTDNEQFF. In nucleotides, the CDR3 is TGTGCCAGCAGCTACCGGACAGGGGGCACCGACAATGAGCAGTTCTTC.

The chain recombines TRBV10-3 with TRBJ1-1, with 8 bases that match TRBD1. The germline V gene has CDR1 ENHRY and CDR2 SYGVKD. This CDR3 has 14 residues. Germline trimming cut 6 bases from V and 2 bases from J; bases unmatched to any gene: 5. The CDR3 is CAIRGGQVNTEAFF. CDR3 DNA: TGTGCCATCAGAGGGGGACAGGTTAACACTGAAGCTTTCTTT.

Concerning this clone itself: At one end, the junction sequence differs from germline, possibly due to a read error. The identical CDR3 is also encoded by other nucleotide sequences in the sample. The chain uses TRBV30 and TRBJ1-6; possibly TRBD1 for D (5 bases). Germline V lookup: CDR1 GTSNPN, CDR2 SVGIG (reference sequence). The CDR3 extends over 16 amino acids. The CDR3 sequence is CAWSVSAGRANSPLHF. The CDR3 DNA reads as TGTGCCTGGAGTGTATCAGCAGGGAGGGCTAATTCCCCCCTCCACTTT.

This chain links TRBV27 with TRBJ2-1; 8 bases line up with TRBD1. Per germline, CDR1 MNHEY and CDR2 SMNVEV (reference sequence). CDR3 length: 15 amino acids. V lost 5 bases and J lost 7; bases outside the gene matches: 10. The CDR3 DNA sequence: TGTGCCAGCAGTGTCCCGGGACAGGAAGGTAATGAGCAGTTCTTC. Translation: CASSVPGQEGNEQFF.

J is TRBJ2-2 and V is TRBV7-3; D might be TRBD2 (6 bases). The CDR3 totals 15 residues. V dropped 5 bases and J dropped 1 base, with 11 bases sitting between them. In germline, CDR1 is SGHTA, CDR2 FQGTGA. CDR3 DNA: TGTGCCAGCAGCCCACTAGCTGGGAACACCGGGGAGCTGTTTTTT. Its translation is CASSPLAGNTGELFF.

A note on this clone: Other DNA sequences in this sample translate to the same CDR3. The CDR3 region is CASSPKRRGQELSPLHF. CDR3 nucleotides: TGCGCCAGCAGCCCGAAGCGCCGGGGACAGGAACTCTCCCCCCTCCACTTT. The chain is built from TRBV4-3 and TRBJ1-6, with 8 bases matching TRBD1. Germline trimming cut 4 bases from V and 13 bases from J; bases unmatched to any gene: 18. There are 17 residues in the CDR3. Germline-derived CDR1 and CDR2 are LGHNA and YSLEER.

This rearrangement joins TRBV11-1 to TRBJ1-1; tentative D call: TRBD1 (6 bases). The V end lost 2 bases, the J end lost 0 bases, and 10 bases lay between the germline ends. The CDR3 runs 15 residues. Germline lookup yields CDR1 SGHAT and CDR2 FQDESV (reference sequence). The CDR3 protein is CASSLTGIMNTEAFF. CDR3 DNA: TGTGCCAGCAGCTTAACAGGGATAATGAACACTGAAGCTTTCTTT. The whole variable domain, remainder taken from reference TRBV11-1 and TRBJ1-1, is EAEVAQSPRYKITEKSQAVAFWCDPISGHATLYWYRQILGQGPELLVQFQDESVVDDSQLPKDRFSAERLKGVDSTLKIQPAELGDSAMYLCASSLTGIMNTEAFFGQGTRLTVV.

The V gene is TRBV9, the J gene TRBJ2-3; the match to TRBD1 covers 7 bases. J was trimmed by 3 bases and V by 2 bases; bases with no gene match: 6. The CDR3 runs to 15 residues. Germline-derived CDR1 and CDR2 are SGDLS and YYNGEE. This CDR3 reads CASSVEQGRTDTQYF. The CDR3 DNA follows: TGTGCCAGCAGCGTGGAACAGGGGCGAACAGATACGCAGTATTTT.

J is TRBJ2-1 and V is TRBV20-1; the D gene is possibly TRBD1 (6 bases). The CDR3 runs 11 residues. V lost 5 bases and J 16 bases, leaving 18 bases between the germline ends. CDR1 is DFQATT, CDR2 SNEGSKA, per germline (reference sequence). The CDR3 spells CSAPHTGYLFF. The CDR3 region has the DNA TGCAGTGCTCCTCATACAGGGTACTTATTCTTC.